This paragraph covers one TCR beta chain sequence. Its target is not known. These data originate in a study of T cell responses to AZD1222 COVID-19 vaccine. Study observations and caveats: The study reported that nearly half of spike-specific TCRs target unmutated variant regions. White British ancestry dominated among donors, who included more females, and clonal diversity was possibly underestimated.

Per the germline V gene, CDR1 is MNHNS and CDR2 is SASEGT. The CDR3 length is 15 residues. V shed 0 bases and J shed 8 bases, with 16 bases lying between them. Measured with immunoSEQ multiplex PCR; TCRdb has only the in-frame clones, and not every one. This sample has about 110,000 clones, with around nine tenths found just once. This sample comprised peripheral blood, obtained on day 0 of AZD1222 vaccination. The chain recombines TRBV6-1 with TRBJ1-2, with D unclear. The sequence was obtained from an adult in good health. CDR3 loop: CASSEAWEVTQGYTF. As DNA, the CDR3 is TGTGCCAGCAGTGAAGCTTGGGAAGTTACTCAGGGCTACACCTTC.